This is a list of T cell receptor beta chains from one sample in a study of blood T cell repertoires in COVID-19. Measured with immunoSEQ multiplex PCR; TCRdb has only the in-frame clones, and not every one. The sample lists 52,000 or so clones; approximately 88% were seen once. Sequencing used peripheral blood. The source is a man in his sixties or seventies with active COVID-19. CDR3s include the opening cysteine and the closing phenylalanine or tryptophan. D genes are given only for firm matches. Size is omitted from some rows. Given values are once, few, many or a class for expanded clones.

d_gene: TRBD2
j_gene: TRBJ2-1
v_gene: TRBV19
abundance: NA
CDR3nt: TGTGCCAGTAGTATACCCCGGACTAGCGGGAGGCACTACAATGAGCAGTTCTTC
CDR3aa: CASSIPRTSGRHYNEQFF

d_gene: NA
j_gene: TRBJ2-1
v_gene: TRBV9
abundance: NA
CDR3nt: TGTGCCAGCAGCGTAGATGAACGGGGGTACAATGAGCAGTTCTTC
CDR3aa: CASSVDERGYNEQFF

d_gene: NA
j_gene: TRBJ1-6
v_gene: TRBV28
abundance: few
CDR3nt: TGTGCCAGCAGTTTACGGGCCTATAATTCACCCCTCCACTTT
CDR3aa: CASSLRAYNSPLHF

d_gene: NA
j_gene: TRBJ1-2
v_gene: TRBV5-1
abundance: NA
CDR3nt: TGCGCCAGCAGCTTGGAGGGCGGGTATGGCTACACCTTC
CDR3aa: CASSLEGGYGYTF

d_gene: TRBD1
j_gene: TRBJ1-4
v_gene: TRBV5-1
abundance: NA
CDR3nt: TGCGCCAGCAGCCCCGGGACAGTTAATGAAAAACTGTTTTTT
CDR3aa: CASSPGTVNEKLFF

d_gene: NA
j_gene: TRBJ1-2
v_gene: TRBV2
abundance: NA
CDR3nt: TGTGCCAGCAGGGGGGAGGGGTCGGATGGCTACACCTTC
CDR3aa: CASRGEGSDGYTF

d_gene: NA
j_gene: TRBJ2-2
v_gene: TRBV11-2
abundance: NA
CDR3nt: TGTGCCAGCAGCCGAGCCCTTAGTCGAGGGGAGCTGTTTTTT
CDR3aa: CASSRALSRGELFF

d_gene: NA
j_gene: TRBJ1-2
v_gene: TRBV4-2
abundance: once
CDR3nt: TGTGCCAGCAGCCAAGGGCGGTCTCAGAGCTATGGCTACACCTTC
CDR3aa: CASSQGRSQSYGYTF

d_gene: TRBD1
j_gene: TRBJ1-5
v_gene: TRBV3-1/TRBV3-2
abundance: NA
CDR3nt: TGTGCCAGCAGCCTATCGACAGGGGGCCAGCCCCAGCATTTT
CDR3aa: CASSLSTGGQPQHF

d_gene: NA
j_gene: TRBJ2-7
v_gene: TRBV21-1
abundance: NA
CDR3nt: TGTGCCGCGGGGACCTCAGCTCCCTACGAGCAGTACTTC
CDR3aa: CAAGTSAPYEQYF

d_gene: TRBD2
j_gene: TRBJ2-1
v_gene: TRBV4-2
abundance: few
CDR3nt: TGTGCCAGCAGCCCTGGTGGGACTAGCGGGAGTGGTGAGCAGTTCTTC
CDR3aa: CASSPGGTSGSGEQFF

d_gene: TRBD2
j_gene: TRBJ2-1
v_gene: TRBV11-2
abundance: NA
CDR3nt: TGTGCCAGCAGCTTAGTCGGGACTAGCGGCTACAATGAGCAGTTCTTC
CDR3aa: CASSLVGTSGYNEQFF

d_gene: NA
j_gene: TRBJ1-1
v_gene: TRBV5-1
abundance: NA
CDR3nt: TGCGCCAGCAGCCCGATCACCGGGACTATGCCTACTGAAGCTTTCTTT
CDR3aa: CASSPITGTMPTEAFF

d_gene: NA
j_gene: TRBJ2-1
v_gene: TRBV7-3
abundance: NA
CDR3nt: TGTGCCAGCAGCTTACGGGGGATTGACAATGAGCAGTTCTTC
CDR3aa: CASSLRGIDNEQFF

d_gene: NA
j_gene: TRBJ2-2
v_gene: TRBV7-8
abundance: once
CDR3nt: TGTGCCAGCAGCTTATTTGGGGGCGACACCGGGGAGCTGTTTTTT
CDR3aa: CASSLFGGDTGELFF

d_gene: TRBD1
j_gene: TRBJ2-3
v_gene: TRBV28
abundance: NA
CDR3nt: TGTGCCAGCAGCCTAGGGGGACAGGGTGCAGATACGCAGTATTTT
CDR3aa: CASSLGGQGADTQYF